Listed below are T cell receptor beta chains from one sample, sequenced in a study of T cell responses to AZD1222 COVID-19 vaccine. Profiling relied on immunoSEQ multiplex PCR, and the TCRdb table lists in-frame clones only, not all of them. The sample includes about 85,000 clones, about nine tenths of them seen just once. This sample comprised peripheral blood, obtained on day 0 of AZD1222 vaccination. All receptors derive from an adult in good health. CDR3s include the opening cysteine and the closing phenylalanine or tryptophan. A D gene is named only where the DNA matches it firmly. A row's size may be missing; if present it is once, few, many or a size class.

clone size: NA
J gene: TRBJ1-5
V gene: TRBV5-6
D gene: NA
CDR3 protein: CASSLKDYSNQPQHF
CDR3 DNA: TGTGCCAGCAGCTTAAAGGATTATAGCAATCAGCCCCAGCATTTT

clone size: NA
J gene: TRBJ1-4
V gene: TRBV9
D gene: TRBD1
CDR3 protein: CAGSRGTGVGEKLFF
CDR3 DNA: TGTGCCGGCAGCCGAGGGACAGGGGTGGGTGAAAAACTGTTTTTT

clone size: NA
J gene: TRBJ2-3
V gene: TRBV5-1
D gene: TRBD2
CDR3 protein: CASSWTSGSATDTQYF
CDR3 DNA: TGCGCCAGCAGCTGGACTAGCGGGAGCGCCACAGATACGCAGTATTTT

clone size: NA
J gene: TRBJ2-7
V gene: TRBV6-1
D gene: TRBD1
CDR3 protein: CATSQGAGEQYF
CDR3 DNA: TGTGCCACATCACAGGGGGCGGGGGAGCAGTACTTC

clone size: NA
J gene: TRBJ2-2
V gene: TRBV5-1
D gene: NA
CDR3 protein: CASSLGDSGTGELFF
CDR3 DNA: TGCGCCAGCAGCTTGGGGGACAGCGGGACCGGGGAGCTGTTTTTT

clone size: NA
J gene: TRBJ2-7
V gene: TRBV5-1
D gene: NA
CDR3 protein: CASSLAPARENSYEQYF
CDR3 DNA: TGCGCCAGCAGCTTGGCCCCAGCCCGGGAGAACTCCTACGAGCAGTACTTC

clone size: NA
J gene: TRBJ2-6
V gene: TRBV30
D gene: TRBD1
CDR3 protein: CACAPGQGFSGANVLTF
CDR3 DNA: TGTGCCTGTGCTCCGGGACAGGGCTTCTCTGGGGCCAACGTCCTGACTTTC

clone size: NA
J gene: TRBJ1-2
V gene: TRBV29-1
D gene: NA
CDR3 protein: CSVEGAQFSYGYTF
CDR3 DNA: TGCAGCGTTGAAGGGGCCCAATTTTCTTATGGCTACACCTTC

clone size: NA
J gene: TRBJ2-1
V gene: TRBV9
D gene: NA
CDR3 protein: CASSVGGGSSYNEQFF
CDR3 DNA: TGTGCCAGCAGCGTAGGAGGCGGGTCCTCCTACAATGAGCAGTTCTTC

clone size: once
J gene: TRBJ1-5
V gene: TRBV5-1
D gene: NA
CDR3 protein: CASSLGDVDQPQHF
CDR3 DNA: TGCGCCAGCAGCTTGGGGGACGTCGATCAGCCCCAGCATTTT

clone size: NA
J gene: TRBJ2-7
V gene: TRBV7-2
D gene: NA
CDR3 protein: CASSSGRSSYEQYF
CDR3 DNA: TGTGCCAGCAGCTCCGGACGGAGCTCCTACGAGCAGTACTTC

clone size: NA
J gene: TRBJ1-2
V gene: TRBV3-1/TRBV3-2
D gene: NA
CDR3 protein: CASSPTGRPSGGYTF
CDR3 DNA: TGTGCCAGCAGCCCAACGGGACGCCCAAGTGGTGGCTACACCTTC

clone size: NA
J gene: TRBJ2-1
V gene: TRBV2
D gene: TRBD2
CDR3 protein: CASSDTSGGANEQFF
CDR3 DNA: TGTGCCAGCAGTGATACTAGCGGGGGGGCAAATGAGCAGTTCTTC

clone size: NA
J gene: TRBJ1-5
V gene: TRBV10-2
D gene: NA
CDR3 protein: CASSEVGLNQPQHF
CDR3 DNA: TGCGCCAGCAGTGAAGTTGGGTTAAATCAGCCCCAGCATTTT

clone size: NA
J gene: TRBJ1-6
V gene: TRBV5-4
D gene: NA
CDR3 protein: CAGNDDRGSNSPLHF
CDR3 DNA: TGTGCCGGGAATGATGATCGAGGCAGTAATTCACCCCTCCACTTT

clone size: NA
J gene: TRBJ1-4
V gene: TRBV5-8
D gene: NA
CDR3 protein: CASSSEGYDEKLFF
CDR3 DNA: TGTGCCAGCAGCTCGGAAGGGTATGATGAAAAACTGTTTTTT

clone size: NA
J gene: TRBJ2-3
V gene: TRBV5-1
D gene: TRBD1
CDR3 protein: CASSDGQGAWADTQYF
CDR3 DNA: TGCGCCAGCAGCGACGGACAGGGGGCATGGGCAGATACGCAGTATTTT

clone size: NA
J gene: TRBJ2-3
V gene: TRBV3-1/TRBV3-2
D gene: NA
CDR3 protein: CASSPNPGDTQYF
CDR3 DNA: TGTGCCAGCAGCCCCAATCCGGGGGATACGCAGTATTTT

clone size: NA
J gene: TRBJ1-2
V gene: TRBV5-6
D gene: NA
CDR3 protein: CASSFTGIGYGYTF
CDR3 DNA: TGTGCCAGCAGCTTTACAGGGATTGGGTATGGCTACACCTTC

clone size: NA
J gene: TRBJ2-3
V gene: TRBV18
D gene: NA
CDR3 protein: CASSPPSTDTQYF
CDR3 DNA: TGTGCCAGCTCACCACCCTCCACAGATACGCAGTATTTT

clone size: NA
J gene: TRBJ2-1
V gene: TRBV9
D gene: NA
CDR3 protein: CASSTLGGSSYNEQFF
CDR3 DNA: TGTGCCAGCAGCACCCTCGGAGGGAGCTCCTACAATGAGCAGTTCTTC

clone size: NA
J gene: TRBJ1-3
V gene: TRBV6-5
D gene: NA
CDR3 protein: CASSYSQQSSGNTIYF
CDR3 DNA: TGTGCCAGCAGTTACTCGCAACAGAGCTCTGGAAACACCATATATTTT

clone size: NA
J gene: TRBJ1-1
V gene: TRBV7-2
D gene: NA
CDR3 protein: CASSLALGLNTEAFF
CDR3 DNA: TGTGCCAGCAGCTTAGCGCTTGGTCTGAACACTGAAGCTTTCTTT

clone size: NA
J gene: TRBJ2-7
V gene: TRBV18
D gene: NA
CDR3 protein: CASSPVTTSYEQYF
CDR3 DNA: TGTGCCAGCTCACCAGTCACGACGAGCTACGAGCAGTACTTC

clone size: NA
J gene: TRBJ1-5
V gene: TRBV18
D gene: NA
CDR3 protein: CASSRGINQPQHF
CDR3 DNA: TGTGCCAGCTCTAGGGGGATCAATCAGCCCCAGCATTTT

clone size: NA
J gene: TRBJ1-2
V gene: TRBV6-2/TRBV6-3
D gene: TRBD1
CDR3 protein: CASSQQGYGYTF
CDR3 DNA: TGTGCCAGCAGCCAACAGGGGTATGGCTACACCTTC

clone size: few
J gene: TRBJ1-1
V gene: TRBV6-5
D gene: NA
CDR3 protein: CASSKQSYGTEAFF
CDR3 DNA: TGTGCCAGCAGCAAACAATCCTACGGCACTGAAGCTTTCTTT

clone size: few
J gene: TRBJ1-1
V gene: TRBV9
D gene: NA
CDR3 protein: CASTPLGGSTEAFF
CDR3 DNA: TGTGCCAGTACCCCCTTGGGCGGGAGCACTGAAGCTTTCTTT

clone size: NA
J gene: TRBJ2-6
V gene: TRBV6-5
D gene: NA
CDR3 protein: CASARASLGANVLTF
CDR3 DNA: TGTGCCAGCGCCCGGGCCTCCCTGGGGGCCAACGTCCTGACTTTC

clone size: once
J gene: TRBJ2-3
V gene: TRBV7-7
D gene: NA
CDR3 protein: CASSSTGVSTDTQYF
CDR3 DNA: TGTGCCAGCAGCAGTACAGGAGTCAGCACAGATACGCAGTATTTT

clone size: NA
J gene: TRBJ2-2
V gene: TRBV11-2
D gene: TRBD2
CDR3 protein: CASQRPKYLAGNTGELFF
CDR3 DNA: TGTGCCAGTCAACGGCCAAAATATCTAGCGGGAAACACCGGGGAGCTGTTTTTT

clone size: NA
J gene: TRBJ2-5
V gene: TRBV12-5
D gene: NA
CDR3 protein: CASGFVTEYQETQYF
CDR3 DNA: TGTGCTAGTGGTTTCGTGACAGAGTACCAAGAGACCCAGTACTTC

clone size: NA
J gene: TRBJ1-1
V gene: TRBV18
D gene: NA
CDR3 protein: CASSPVRNTEAFF
CDR3 DNA: TGTGCCAGCTCACCGGTCCGGAACACTGAAGCTTTCTTT

clone size: NA
J gene: TRBJ1-3
V gene: TRBV5-1
D gene: NA
CDR3 protein: CASSFLGDSGNTIYF
CDR3 DNA: TGCGCCAGCAGCTTTTTGGGGGACTCTGGAAACACCATATATTTT

clone size: NA
J gene: TRBJ1-4
V gene: TRBV18
D gene: NA
CDR3 protein: CASSGQTTNEKLFF
CDR3 DNA: TGTGCCAGCTCAGGGCAGACAACTAATGAAAAACTGTTTTTT

clone size: once
J gene: TRBJ1-6
V gene: TRBV6-5
D gene: TRBD1
CDR3 protein: CASRTSGGLNSPLHF
CDR3 DNA: TGTGCCAGCAGGACCTCAGGGGGTCTGAATTCACCCCTCCACTTT

clone size: NA
J gene: TRBJ2-5
V gene: TRBV7-2
D gene: NA
CDR3 protein: CASSLFRSETQYF
CDR3 DNA: TGTGCCAGCAGCTTATTTAGGTCGGAGACCCAGTACTTC

clone size: NA
J gene: TRBJ2-1
V gene: TRBV7-9
D gene: NA
CDR3 protein: CASSLAVGEQFF
CDR3 DNA: TGTGCCAGCAGCTTAGCAGTGGGCGAGCAGTTCTTC

clone size: NA
J gene: TRBJ2-1
V gene: TRBV6-2/TRBV6-3
D gene: TRBD1
CDR3 protein: CASSKTGATYNEQFF
CDR3 DNA: TGTGCCAGCAGCAAGACAGGGGCGACCTACAATGAGCAGTTCTTC

clone size: once
J gene: TRBJ2-2
V gene: TRBV7-9
D gene: NA
CDR3 protein: CASSQAGRANTGELFF
CDR3 DNA: TGTGCCAGCAGCCAAGCTGGTAGGGCGAACACCGGGGAGCTGTTTTTT

clone size: NA
J gene: TRBJ1-5
V gene: TRBV5-1
D gene: NA
CDR3 protein: CASSISGGNQPQHF
CDR3 DNA: TGCGCCAGCAGCATATCAGGGGGCAATCAGCCCCAGCATTTT

clone size: once
J gene: TRBJ2-5
V gene: TRBV5-1
D gene: TRBD2
CDR3 protein: CASSPSTSGGGETQYF
CDR3 DNA: TGCGCCAGCAGCCCCTCGACTAGCGGGGGAGGAGAGACCCAGTACTTC

clone size: NA
J gene: TRBJ1-5
V gene: TRBV5-4
D gene: NA
CDR3 protein: CASSRGQGTGPQHF
CDR3 DNA: TGTGCCAGCAGTCGAGGACAAGGCACAGGGCCCCAGCATTTT

clone size: once
J gene: TRBJ1-2
V gene: TRBV9
D gene: NA
CDR3 protein: CASSAETSLGGYTF
CDR3 DNA: TGTGCCAGCAGCGCCGAGACATCCCTGGGGGGCTACACCTTC

clone size: NA
J gene: TRBJ2-1
V gene: TRBV4-1
D gene: TRBD1
CDR3 protein: CASSPLGQASYNEQFF
CDR3 DNA: TGCGCCAGCAGCCCCCTAGGACAGGCGTCCTACAATGAGCAGTTCTTC

clone size: NA
J gene: TRBJ1-3
V gene: TRBV19
D gene: NA
CDR3 protein: CASSRQLSGNTIYF
CDR3 DNA: TGTGCCAGTAGTAGACAGCTCTCTGGAAACACCATATATTTT

clone size: NA
J gene: TRBJ1-6
V gene: TRBV5-1
D gene: TRBD1
CDR3 protein: CASSLGQGVKNSPLHF
CDR3 DNA: TGCGCCAGCAGCTTGGGACAGGGGGTTAAAAATTCACCCCTCCACTTT

clone size: NA
J gene: TRBJ1-1
V gene: TRBV30
D gene: NA
CDR3 protein: CAWSAGNFNTEAFF
CDR3 DNA: TGTGCCTGGAGCGCCGGGAATTTTAACACTGAAGCTTTCTTT

clone size: NA
J gene: TRBJ2-3
V gene: TRBV29-1
D gene: NA
CDR3 protein: CSVEMGHRTDTQYF
CDR3 DNA: TGCAGCGTTGAAATGGGACACCGCACAGATACGCAGTATTTT

clone size: few
J gene: TRBJ1-4
V gene: TRBV7-2
D gene: NA
CDR3 protein: CASSPRAQPNEKLFF
CDR3 DNA: TGTGCCAGCAGCCCAAGGGCTCAGCCTAATGAAAAACTGTTTTTT